This paragraph covers one T cell receptor (beta chain) sequence. What it binds is not known. The germline CDR1 and CDR2 sequences are SNHLY and FYNNEI. CDR3 length: 15 residues. The V gene end was trimmed by 1 base and the J gene end by 3 bases; junction bases not matched to a gene: 5. These data are taken from a study of cytomegalovirus exposure and HLA in healthy donors. Study-wide findings and caveats: A few chains tied to CMV proved CMV antigen-specific in vitro.

A multiplex PCR was run with 60 Vbeta primers and 13 Jbeta primers. Generated by immunoSEQ multiplex PCR, the TCRdb table keeps only in-frame clones and is missing some. Of more than 100,000 clones listed, over 60% were seen once; the top ten hold less than 3.5%. The chain is built from TRBV2 and TRBJ1-2; 7 nucleotides align to TRBD1. The clonotype comes from a woman aged 40 to 50 in good health and CMV-seropositive. The source material was PBMCs. The DNA for the CDR3 is TGTGCCAGCAGTGAAGGGGTCAGGGGGGACTATGGCTACACCTTC. Amino acid sequence: CASSEGVRGDYGYTF.